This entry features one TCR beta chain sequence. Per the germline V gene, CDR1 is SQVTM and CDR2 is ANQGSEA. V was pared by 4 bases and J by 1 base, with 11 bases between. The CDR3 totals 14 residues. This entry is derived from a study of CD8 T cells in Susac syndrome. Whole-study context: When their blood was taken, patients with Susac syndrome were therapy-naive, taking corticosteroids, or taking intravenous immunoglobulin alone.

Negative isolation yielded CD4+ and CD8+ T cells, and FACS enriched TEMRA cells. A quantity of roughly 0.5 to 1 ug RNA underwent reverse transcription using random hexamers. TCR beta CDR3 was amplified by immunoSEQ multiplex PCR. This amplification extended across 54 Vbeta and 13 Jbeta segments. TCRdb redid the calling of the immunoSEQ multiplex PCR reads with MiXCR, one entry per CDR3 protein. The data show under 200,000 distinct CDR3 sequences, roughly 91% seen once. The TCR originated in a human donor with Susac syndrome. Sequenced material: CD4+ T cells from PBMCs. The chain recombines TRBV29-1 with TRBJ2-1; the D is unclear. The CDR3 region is CSVGLLLSYNEQFF. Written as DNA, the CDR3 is TGCAGCGTTGGACTGTTACTATCCTACAATGAGCAGTTCTTC.